This is a list of T cell receptor beta chains from one sample in a study of Graves' ophthalmopathy and Graves' hyperthyroidism. TCRdb ran MiXCR on the multiplex PCR reads and lists one entry per CDR3 protein. The profile shows almost 750,000 distinct CDR3 sequences, 40% of them singletons. The sequencing input was peripheral blood. These receptors came from an adult man with Graves' ophthalmopathy. Each CDR3 is given with its conserved first and last residue. Each record gives: V gene, clone size, D gene, J gene, CDR3 DNA, CDR3 protein. A D gene is named only where the DNA matches it firmly. Clone size is not always given. Where it is, it says once, few, many or a class for expanded clones.

V: TRBV29-1
size: many
D: NA
J: TRBJ1-2
DNA: TGCAGCGTTGAAAAGGAGGGCCAGACTCTCCGACGTTATGGCTACACCTTC
CDR3: CSVEKEGQTLRRYGYTF

V: TRBV25-1
size: NA
D: TRBD1
J: TRBJ2-2
DNA: TGTGCCAGCAGCGTTCCTAAGTGGGACAGCGGATTTGACACCGGGGAGCTGTTTTTT
CDR3: CASSVPKWDSGFDTGELFF

V: TRBV2
size: NA
D: TRBD1
J: TRBJ2-2
DNA: TGTGCCAGCAGATACGACAGGGGGTGGACCGGGGAGCTGTTTTTT
CDR3: CASRYDRGWTGELFF

V: TRBV20-1
size: many
D: TRBD1
J: TRBJ1-2
DNA: TGCAGTGCTAGTACAGGGGAAGACTATGGCTACACCTTC
CDR3: CSASTGEDYGYTF

V: TRBV10-3
size: many
D: TRBD1
J: TRBJ1-6
DNA: TGTGCCATCAGTGAGTCTGGAGGGGGCTCGAGTTCACCCCTCCACTTT
CDR3: CAISESGGGSSSPLHF

V: TRBV30
size: NA
D: NA
J: TRBJ1-1
DNA: TGTGCCTGGAGTGTTCTTCAGCCCGGCGAAGCTTTCTTT
CDR3: CAWSVLQPGEAFF

V: TRBV7-9
size: few
D: NA
J: TRBJ2-5
DNA: TGTGCCAGCAGCGACGAGGTGGACGTTGAGACCCAGTACTTC
CDR3: CASSDEVDVETQYF

V: TRBV10-3
size: many
D: NA
J: TRBJ2-7
DNA: TGTGCCATCCCCCACGAGGTGGATTTCCCCTACGAGCAGTACTTC
CDR3: CAIPHEVDFPYEQYF

V: TRBV10-3
size: few
D: NA
J: TRBJ1-1
DNA: TGTGCCAGCAGTTACGCGGGGGGCCTGCGATCTGAAGCTTTCTTT
CDR3: CASSYAGGLRSEAFF

V: TRBV20-1
size: NA
D: NA
J: TRBJ2-2
DNA: TGCAGTGCTTCTGGTCAGGGAACCGACACCGGGGAGCTGTTTTTT
CDR3: CSASGQGTDTGELFF

V: TRBV10-3
size: NA
D: NA
J: TRBJ2-7
DNA: TGTGCCAGCAGTTACTCGGGGGTTGTGACCTACGAGCAGTACTTC
CDR3: CASSYSGVVTYEQYF

V: TRBV20-1
size: NA
D: NA
J: TRBJ2-5
DNA: TGCAGTGCCCTGAACAGTGGAGGGACAAGCGGGACCCAGTACTTC
CDR3: CSALNSGGTSGTQYF

V: TRBV19
size: many
D: NA
J: TRBJ2-6
DNA: TGTGCCAGTATACGGGACTCCACTGGGGCCAACGTCCTGACTTTC
CDR3: CASIRDSTGANVLTF

V: TRBV2
size: NA
D: NA
J: TRBJ1-5
DNA: TGTGCCAGCAGTGAAGCCCTGCATTTT
CDR3: CASSEALHF

V: TRBV20-1
size: NA
D: NA
J: TRBJ1-5
DNA: TGCAGTGCTAGAGACAACAATCGGCTCCAGCATTTT
CDR3: CSARDNNRLQHF

V: TRBV10-3
size: many
D: NA
J: TRBJ1-2
DNA: TGTGCCATCAGTGAGTCGGCAGGGGCAGACTATGGCTACACCTTC
CDR3: CAISESAGADYGYTF

V: TRBV7-3
size: few
D: TRBD1
J: TRBJ1-5
DNA: TGCGCCAGCAGCCAAGTAATGCAGGGGGCGGGTCAGCCCCAGCATTTT
CDR3: CASSQVMQGAGQPQHF

V: TRBV7-9
size: few
D: TRBD1
J: TRBJ2-7
DNA: TGTGCCAGCAGCTCGACGGACAGGGTGAGCGAGCAGTACTTC
CDR3: CASSSTDRVSEQYF

V: TRBV25-1
size: once
D: TRBD1
J: TRBJ2-2
DNA: TGTGCCAGCAGGGGACAGCAGGATAACACCGGGGAGCTGTTTTTT
CDR3: CASRGQQDNTGELFF

V: TRBV20-1
size: few
D: NA
J: TRBJ1-6
DNA: TGCAGTGCTAGAGGGAGTGGTGAGAGTTCACCCCTCCACTTT
CDR3: CSARGSGESSPLHF

V: TRBV20-1
size: many
D: NA
J: TRBJ2-7
DNA: TGCAGTGCCAGTACTAGCTCCACCTACGAGCAGTACTTT
CDR3: CSASTSSTYEQYF

V: TRBV29-1
size: NA
D: TRBD1
J: TRBJ2-7
DNA: TGCAGCGTTAAAAGGCCAGGGGGCAGTGAGCAGTACTTC
CDR3: CSVKRPGGSEQYF

V: TRBV7-9
size: NA
D: TRBD2
J: TRBJ2-6
DNA: TGCGCCAGCAGCTTGCCCGTAGGGGGTGCGGGGGGCAACGTCCTGACTTTC
CDR3: CASSLPVGGAGGNVLTF

V: TRBV7-2
size: NA
D: NA
J: TRBJ2-6
DNA: TGTACCAGCGGGAGTTCTGGGGCCAACGTCCTGACTTTC
CDR3: CTSGSSGANVLTF

V: TRBV2
size: many
D: NA
J: TRBJ1-2
DNA: TGTGCCAACAGAACCAGACAGAACTATGGCTACACCTTC
CDR3: CANRTRQNYGYTF

V: TRBV12-3/TRBV12-4
size: few
D: TRBD1
J: TRBJ1-4
DNA: TGTGCCAGCAGTTTTGAGACAGGGGATGAAAAACTGTTTTTT
CDR3: CASSFETGDEKLFF

V: TRBV7-2
size: NA
D: TRBD2
J: TRBJ2-5
DNA: TGTGCCAGCAGCGGTACTAGCGTACAAGAGACCCAGTACTTC
CDR3: CASSGTSVQETQYF

V: TRBV6-1
size: few
D: NA
J: TRBJ2-5
DNA: TGTGCCAGCAGTTTGAGACAGGACCAAGAGACCCAGTACTTC
CDR3: CASSLRQDQETQYF

V: TRBV24-1
size: NA
D: NA
J: TRBJ1-5
DNA: TGTGCCACCAGTGACCCAGGGATCCGCGATCAGCCCCAGCATTTT
CDR3: CATSDPGIRDQPQHF

V: TRBV10-3
size: many
D: TRBD2
J: TRBJ2-7
DNA: TGTGCCATCAGACGGACTAGCGGGAGTGCCTACGAGCAGTACTTC
CDR3: CAIRRTSGSAYEQYF

V: TRBV15
size: NA
D: NA
J: TRBJ1-5
DNA: TGTGCCACCAACAGCCTCTATAGCAATCAGCCCCAGCATTTT
CDR3: CATNSLYSNQPQHF

V: TRBV2
size: NA
D: NA
J: TRBJ2-7
DNA: TGTGCCAGCAGTCGACCGTCACACAGGAGGACCACCTACGAGCAGTACTTC
CDR3: CASSRPSHRRTTYEQYF

V: TRBV7-9
size: NA
D: NA
J: TRBJ1-5
DNA: TGTGCCAGCAGCTTAGCGACGGGGAATCAGCCCCACCATTTT
CDR3: CASSLATGNQPHHF

V: TRBV29-1
size: NA
D: NA
J: TRBJ2-7
DNA: TGCAGCGTTGAAAACAGGGTCTACGAGCAGTACTTC
CDR3: CSVENRVYEQYF

V: TRBV7-9
size: few
D: NA
J: TRBJ1-1
DNA: TGTGCCAGCAGCTCCCGACAGAGGATGAACACTGAAGCTTTCTTT
CDR3: CASSSRQRMNTEAFF

V: TRBV2
size: NA
D: NA
J: TRBJ2-7
DNA: TGTGCCAGCAGGAGACCCGGGTACGAGCAGTACTTC
CDR3: CASRRPGYEQYF